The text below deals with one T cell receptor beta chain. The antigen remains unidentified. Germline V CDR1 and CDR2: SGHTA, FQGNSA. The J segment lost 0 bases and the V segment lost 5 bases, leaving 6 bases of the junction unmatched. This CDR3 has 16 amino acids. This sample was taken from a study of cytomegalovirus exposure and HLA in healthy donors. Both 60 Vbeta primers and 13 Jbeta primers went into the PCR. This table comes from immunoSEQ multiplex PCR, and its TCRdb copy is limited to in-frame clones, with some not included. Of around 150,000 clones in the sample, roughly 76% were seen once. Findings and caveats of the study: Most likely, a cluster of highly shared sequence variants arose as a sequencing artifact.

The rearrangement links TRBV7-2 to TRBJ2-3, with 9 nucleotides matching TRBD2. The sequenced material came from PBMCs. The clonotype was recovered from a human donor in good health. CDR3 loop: CASSGGRGGSTDTQYF. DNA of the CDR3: TGTGCCAGCAGCGGGGGGCGGGGGGGAAGCACAGATACGCAGTATTTT.